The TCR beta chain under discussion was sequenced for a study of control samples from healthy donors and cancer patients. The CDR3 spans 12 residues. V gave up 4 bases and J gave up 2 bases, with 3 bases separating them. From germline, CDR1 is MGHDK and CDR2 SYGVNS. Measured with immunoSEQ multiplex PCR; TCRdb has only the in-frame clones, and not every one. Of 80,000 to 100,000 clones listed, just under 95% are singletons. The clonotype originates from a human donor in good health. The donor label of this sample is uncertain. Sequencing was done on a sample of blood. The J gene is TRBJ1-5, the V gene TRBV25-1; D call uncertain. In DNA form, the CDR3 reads TGTGCCAGCAGTGCCCGCAATCAGCCCCAGCATTTT. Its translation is CASSARNQPQHF.